This T cell receptor (beta chain) was sequenced during a study of cytomegalovirus exposure and HLA in healthy donors. Findings and caveats of the study: Per a later analysis, 15,000 to 20,000 TCR beta sequences showed association with HLA alleles at 0.05 false discovery rate. Later, an analysis found that common viral pathogens appeared to be linked with several of the most significant clusters. It was only CMV serostatus that was available as immune exposure information.

A word on this clone: No antigen is known for it.

Healthy bone marrow donors made up the donors. CDR1 and CDR2 from the germline V gene are SGHTA and FQGNSA. The ends were cut back, 4 bases at V and 4 bases at J, with 17 bases in the middle. The CDR3 is made up of 16 amino acids. The PCR used 60 Vbeta and 13 Jbeta primers. Measured with immunoSEQ multiplex PCR; TCRdb has only the in-frame clones, and not every one. Among approximately 120,000 clones listed, more than 75% were seen once. The chain employs TRBV7-2 and TRBJ1-3, with D maybe TRBD1 (6 bases). The clonotype originates from a young man in good health and CMV-seronegative. Sequencing was done on a sample of PBMCs. CDR3 region: CASSSRGRGGGNTIYF. Here the CDR3 DNA reads TGTGCCAGCAGCTCTAGGGGGAGGGGGGGCGGAAACACCATATATTTT.